This TCR beta chain was recorded in a study of control samples from healthy donors and cancer patients. The CDR3 has 13 amino acids. Trimming stripped 2 bases from V and 2 bases from J, with 7 bases between. Germline-derived CDR1 and CDR2 are MNHEY and SVGAGI. Data came from immunoSEQ multiplex PCR; TCRdb stores just in-frame clones and leaves some out. The sample includes around 200,000 clones, just under 95% seen only once; the top ten take roughly 1.6%. The TCR originated in a young man in good health. The rearrangement uses TRBV6-5 and TRBJ2-7; D unclear. The sequencing input was blood. Here the CDR3 reads CASSYTRTYEQYF. CDR3 coding DNA: TGTGCCAGCAGTTACACGCGGACCTACGAGCAGTACTTC.